Listed here is a single T cell receptor beta chain. Its antigen has not been determined. No per-base quality is available; no much larger clone lies one base away. Libraries were prepared through the immunoSEQ multiplex PCR assay. Not all clones reach the TCRdb copy of this immuneACCESS table, which keeps in-frame sequences only. Checked studies attribute under half of the gap to unresolved V genes and leave the rest unexplained. The sample includes 140,000 or so clones, with over 90% observed a single time. Approximately 15% of the sample belongs to the ten largest clones. This sample stems from a study of control samples from healthy donors and cancer patients (dated by TCRdb to 2020 to 2022). At the junction V is shortened by 3 bases and J by 4 bases, with 10 bases in between. The CDR3 spans 13 residues, from the cysteine through the phenylalanine. The CDR3 DNA has 39 bases and is translated from base 1. As encoded in the germline V gene (reference sequence), CDR1 is DFQATT while CDR2 is SNEGSKA.

This TCR was recovered from a man aged 60 to 75 with colorectal cancer. Sequenced input: PBMCs. This sequence uses TRBV20-1 and TRBJ1-5, with the D segment identity uncertain. The DNA sequence reads TGCAGTGCTAGTAAACAGAGAAATCAGCCCCAGCATTTT. Its protein product is CSASKQRNQPQHF.